This TCR beta chain was profiled in a study of blood T cell repertoires in COVID-19. This CDR3 has 16 residues. Trimming took 2 bases from V and 4 from J; bases not matched to a gene: 10. CDR1 and CDR2 (germline): GTSNPN, SVGIG (reference sequence). This table comes from immunoSEQ multiplex PCR, and its TCRdb copy is limited to in-frame clones, with some not included. The sample lists tens of thousands of clones; around 83% were seen once. The sequence was collected from an elderly woman in a cohort sampled during active or convalescent COVID-19. Sample: peripheral blood. The chain is built from TRBV30 and TRBJ2-5; 10 positions match TRBD2. CDR3 region: CAWSRLAGGIGETQYF. The CDR3 coding sequence is TGTGCCTGGAGTAGACTAGCGGGCGGTATTGGAGAGACCCAGTACTTC.